The next 32 T cell receptor beta chains were all read from a single sample in a study of cytomegalovirus exposure and HLA in healthy donors. The PCR employed 60 Vbeta primers together with 13 Jbeta primers. Assay used: immunoSEQ multiplex PCR; TCRdb lists only in-frame clones, some missing. The repertoire holds roughly 180,000 clones, with around four fifths as singletons. Specimen: PBMCs. The receptors originated from a man aged 18 to 29 in good health and CMV-seronegative.

The rearrangement links TRBV7-9 to TRBJ2-7, with 8 positions matching TRBD1. Germline-derived CDR1 and CDR2 are SEHNR and FQNEAQ (reference sequence). CDR3 size: 13 residues. J was trimmed by 3 bases and V by 5 bases; bases with no gene match: 3. CDR3 sequence (DNA): TGTGCCAGCAGCCCCGACAGGGGCTACGAGCAGTACTTC. Amino acids: CASSPDRGYEQYF.

V and J are TRBV18 and TRBJ1-2, with a tentative D call TRBD1 (5 bases). The CDR3 runs to 15 residues. Germline V lookup: CDR1 KGHSH, CDR2 LQKENI. Trimming removed 2 bases from V and 6 bases from J, with 16 bases in between. For the CDR3, the DNA is TGTGCCAGCTCACCAAACGCGGGGGGGTTGGATGGCTACACCTTC. Translating it yields CASSPNAGGLDGYTF. Combining the CDR3 with reference TRBV18 and TRBJ1-2 gives the whole variable domain NAGVMQNPRHLVRRRGQEARLRCSPMKGHSHVYWYRQLPEEGLKFMVYLQKENIIDESGMPKERFSAEFPKEGPSILRIQQVVRGDSAAYFCASSPNAGGLDGYTFGSGTRLTVV.

The chain joins TRBV2 to TRBJ1-3; D is unresolved. Germline V CDR1 and CDR2: SNHLY, FYNNEI. The CDR3 runs 15 residues. V shed 1 base and J shed 0 bases, with 7 bases lying between them. CDR3 sequence (DNA): TGTGCCAGCAGTGAAGGTATTTACTCTGGAAACACCATATATTTT. It is translated as CASSEGIYSGNTIYF.

The chain recombines TRBV19 with TRBJ2-1; D is perhaps TRBD1 (5 bases). Trimming shortened V by 6 bases and J by 0 bases, and 12 bases separated the two germline ends. The germline V gene has CDR1 LNHDA and CDR2 SQIVND (reference sequence). The CDR3 has 15 residues. The CDR3, as DNA: TGTGCCAGTAGCGTGGGGCTCAGCTCCTACAATGAGCAGTTCTTC. This gives the protein CASSVGLSSYNEQFF.

This clone was seen a few times. The chain employs TRBV27 and TRBJ2-5; D not resolved. Trimming took off 4 bases at V and 0 bases at J, with 9 bases between the two ends. Germline CDR1 reads MNHEY; CDR2 reads SMNVEV (reference sequence). The CDR3 length is 14 residues. The CDR3 reads CASSSGPNQETQYF. The CDR3, as DNA: TGTGCCAGCAGTTCTGGGCCCAACCAAGAGACCCAGTACTTC.

The rearrangement links TRBV7-6 to TRBJ2-5; 11 bases map to TRBD1. Germline values: CDR1 SGHVS, CDR2 FNYEAQ. The V and J ends lost 5 bases and 4 bases, in that order; junction bases with no gene match: 9. This CDR3 is built from 16 residues. The DNA of the CDR3 is TGTGCCAGCAGCCCAGAACGGGGACAGGGGGGAGAGACCCAGTACTTC. It specifies CASSPERGQGGETQYF.

The V gene is TRBV7-9, the J gene TRBJ1-4; TRBD1 is a possible D gene (6 bases). CDR1 and CDR2 from the germline V gene are SEHNR and FQNEAQ (reference sequence). Trimming removed 8 bases from V and 4 bases from J, with 14 bases in between. The CDR3 spans 14 residues. CDR3 nucleotide sequence: TGTGCCAGCGCCCCCGGACAGAGTAATGAAAAACTGTTTTTT. This translates into CASAPGQSNEKLFF.

The V and J genes are TRBV6-5 and TRBJ1-1, with D perhaps matching TRBD1 (5 bases). In germline, CDR1 is MNHEY, CDR2 SVGAGI. Trimming removed 9 bases at V and 1 base at J, with 6 bases between. CDR3 length: 11 residues. The CDR3 loop is CASTGNTEAFF. CDR3 nucleotides: TGTGCCAGTACAGGGAACACTGAAGCTTTCTTT.

This clone has just a few counts. This sequence joins TRBV11-3 and TRBJ2-1; 11 bases are shared with TRBD2. CDR3 size: 14 residues. The V segment lost 3 bases and the J segment 9 bases; nucleotides outside the gene matches: 4. CDR1 and CDR2 (germline): SGHNT, YENEEA. The CDR3 DNA reads TGTGCCAGCAGCTTGACTAGCGGGATGGGTGAGCAGTTCTTC. It encodes CASSLTSGMGEQFF.

The J gene is TRBJ1-2, the V gene TRBV11-3, with D perhaps matching TRBD1 (6 bases). Germline values: CDR1 SGHNT, CDR2 YENEEA. Between the trimmed V and J ends, which lost 5 bases and 5 bases, there was a span of 9 bases. There are 12 residues in the CDR3. The CDR3 DNA reads TGTGCCAGCAGCCAGGGGCCGTATGGCTACACCTTC. It yields the protein CASSQGPYGYTF.

The DNA for the CDR3 is TGTGCCAGCTCACGAAAGAGACAACTGAACACTGAAGCTTTCTTT. Protein sequence: CASSRKRQLNTEAFF. V and J are TRBV18 and TRBJ1-1; D not certain. V was clipped by 4 bases and J by 0 bases, with 12 bases between them. In germline, CDR1 is KGHSH, CDR2 LQKENI. The CDR3 has 15 amino acids.

The rearrangement joins TRBV15 to TRBJ2-7; 7 positions agree with TRBD1. In germline, CDR1 is LNHNV, CDR2 YYDKDF (reference sequence). This CDR3 contains 16 residues. V lost 1 base, J lost 1 base, and 7 bases stayed unmatched. In DNA form, the CDR3 reads TGTGCCACCAGCAGAGCCCGGGACAGCCTATCCTACGAGCAGTACTTC. Translating gives CATSRARDSLSYEQYF.

This sequence joins TRBV6-1 and TRBJ2-3, with 9 bases aligning to TRBD1. Trimming removed 2 bases from V and 4 bases from J; junction bases left unmatched: 4. CDR3 length equals 15 residues. The V gene's germline CDR1 is MNHNS and CDR2 SASEGT. As DNA, the CDR3 is TGTGCCAGCAGTGAAACAGGGGGCGCCCCAGATACGCAGTATTTT. It specifies CASSETGGAPDTQYF.

This rearrangement joins TRBV25-1 to TRBJ2-3; D perhaps matches TRBD1 (5 bases). The V end was cut by 4 bases, the J end by 2 bases, with 7 bases between. This CDR3 contains 13 residues. Germline values: CDR1 MGHDK, CDR2 SYGVNS. In DNA, the CDR3 is TGTGCCAGCAGTGGACAGATCACAGATACGCAGTATTTT. Amino acid sequence: CASSGQITDTQYF.

The rearrangement uses TRBV30 and TRBJ1-1; 8 bases are a match to TRBD1. From germline, CDR1 is GTSNPN and CDR2 SVGIG (reference sequence). CDR3 length: 14 amino acids. V gave up 3 bases and J gave up 4 bases; unmatched junction bases: 7. CDR3 sequence reads: CAWSLDRALTEAFF. CDR3 DNA sequence: TGTGCCTGGAGCCTGGACAGGGCCCTCACTGAAGCTTTCTTT.

The rearrangement uses TRBV11-3 and TRBJ2-7; 10 bases fit TRBD2. The V segment lost 4 bases and the J segment 0 bases; nucleotides outside the gene matches: 3. This CDR3 has 15 amino acids. Germline V gene lookup returns CDR1 SGHNT and CDR2 YENEEA. The DNA for the CDR3 is TGTGCCAGCAGCTCCTCTAGCGGGAGCTCCTACGAGCAGTACTTC. As protein: CASSSSSGSSYEQYF.

V and J are TRBV7-9 and TRBJ2-1, with D maybe TRBD2 (6 bases). CDR1 SEHNR and CDR2 FQNEAQ come from the germline V gene (reference sequence). V was clipped by 1 base and J by 0 bases, with 7 bases between them. The CDR3 loop spans 15 amino acids. The CDR3 bases are TGTGCCAGCAGCTTAGTGACTAGCTCCTACAATGAGCAGTTCTTC. This codes for CASSLVTSSYNEQFF.

The V call is TRBV14, the J call TRBJ2-7, with 8 bases lining up with TRBD1. There are 15 residues in the CDR3. CDR1 is SGHDN, CDR2 FVKESK, per germline. Unmatched junction bases numbered 7, after V lost 3 bases and J lost 3 bases. This CDR3 is CASSQRTGHGYEQYF. The CDR3 region has the DNA TGTGCCAGCAGCCAGAGGACAGGGCACGGCTACGAGCAGTACTTC.

The chain combines TRBV6-1 with TRBJ2-1, with 10 bases that match TRBD2. The CDR3 loop spans 15 amino acids. Germline V gives CDR1 MNHNS, CDR2 SASEGT. V shed 6 bases, J shed 7 bases, and the junction held 9 bases outside the gene matches. CDR3 DNA: TGTGCCAGCAGCCCAGCGGGAGGGCCAAAAAATGAGCAGTTCTTC. This sequence encodes CASSPAGGPKNEQFF.

The chain recombines TRBV11-3 with TRBJ2-1; TRBD2 matches at 10 bases. CDR1 is SGHNT and CDR2 is YENEEA in the germline V gene. Trimming cost V 8 bases and J 4 bases; bases outside gene matches: 5. The CDR3 sequence is 14 residues long. The CDR3: CASSRLAGYNEQFF. CDR3 in DNA: TGTGCCAGCTCGCGACTAGCGGGTTACAATGAGCAGTTCTTC.

This clone was found a few times. The rearrangement uses TRBV11-3 and TRBJ2-7, with a tentative D call TRBD2 (7 bases). Trimming took off 5 bases at V and 6 bases at J, with 20 bases between the two ends. CDR1 is SGHNT and CDR2 is YENEEA in the germline V gene. The CDR3 spans 15 residues. CDR3 sequence (DNA): TGTGCCAGCAGCGCAACCCTAGGGGGGGGTGCCGAGCAGTACTTC. Encoded protein: CASSATLGGGAEQYF.

The genes are TRBV4-1 and TRBJ1-2, with TRBD1 matching over 7 bases. Germline V gene data show CDR1 as MGHRA and CDR2 as YSYEKL. The CDR3 totals 16 residues. V was clipped by 4 bases and J by 8 bases; unmatched bases: 16. As DNA, the CDR3 is TGCGCCAGCAGCCGCCCCAACCGGGACAGACGAGCGGGCTACACCTTC. Translated: CASSRPNRDRRAGYTF.

A single count supports this clone. This chain links TRBV27 with TRBJ2-5; 16 bases fit TRBD2. The CDR3 loop spans 18 amino acids. The V gene end was trimmed by 4 bases and the J gene end by 4 bases; junction bases not matched to a gene: 9. Germline CDR1 is MNHEY and CDR2 is SMNVEV (reference sequence). In DNA, the CDR3 is TGTGCCAGCAGTTCCCCGGGACTAGCGGGGGGGCCGGGAGAGACCCAGTACTTC. As protein: CASSSPGLAGGPGETQYF.

The chain recombines TRBV2 with TRBJ2-3; TRBD1 might be the D (6 bases). Trimming took off 6 bases at V and 1 base at J, with 11 bases between the two ends. The CDR3 is 14 residues long. The germline gives CDR1 SNHLY, CDR2 FYNNEI. The CDR3, as DNA: TGTGCCAGCAGGTGGGACACCGGCACAGATACGCAGTATTTT. This encodes CASRWDTGTDTQYF. Using reference TRBV2 and TRBJ2-3 for the parts outside the CDR3, the full variable domain is EPEVTQTPSHQVTQMGQEVILRCVPISNHLYFYWYRQILGQKVEFLVSFYNNEISEKSEIFDDQFSVERPDGSNFTLKIRSTKLEDSAMYFCASRWDTGTDTQYFGPGTRLTVL.

The chain combines TRBV2 with TRBJ2-1; 9 nucleotides agree with TRBD1. The CDR3 is 19 amino acids. The V segment lost 7 bases and the J segment 0 bases; nucleotides outside the gene matches: 16. Germline V gene sequence: CDR1 SNHLY, CDR2 FYNNEI. CDR3 nucleotides: TGTGCCAGCACCGCACCGGGACAGGGTTCCCGACTCTCCTACAATGAGCAGTTCTTC. Translation gives CASTAPGQGSRLSYNEQFF.

The chain recombines TRBV5-1 with TRBJ2-6; 9 bases line up with TRBD1. CDR3 length equals 16 residues. CDR1 SGHRS and CDR2 YFSETQ come from the germline V gene. With 2 bases clipped from V and 4 bases from J, the junction kept 4 bases outside the gene matches. CDR3 DNA: TGCGCCAGCAGCTTTTACAGGGGGCTCGGGGCCAACGTCCTGACTTTC. It yields the protein CASSFYRGLGANVLTF.

The chain is built from TRBV6-5 and TRBJ1-1; the D gene is possibly TRBD1 (5 bases). CDR1 is MNHEY and CDR2 is SVGAGI in the germline V gene. CDR3 length equals 16 residues. V gave up 1 base and J gave up 1 base, with 13 bases separating them. The CDR3 protein is CASSYWGVGRNTEAFF. CDR3 in DNA: TGTGCCAGCAGTTACTGGGGGGTAGGGAGGAACACTGAAGCTTTCTTT.

J is TRBJ1-2 and V is TRBV9, with 7 nucleotides matching TRBD1. Germline loops: CDR1 SGDLS, CDR2 YYNGEE. This CDR3 contains 16 residues. The trim removed 3 bases at V and 5 bases at J, leaving 13 bases unmatched. The CDR3 protein is CASSANGGDRQYGYTF. CDR3 nucleotide sequence: TGTGCCAGCAGCGCGAACGGAGGGGACAGACAGTATGGCTACACCTTC.

The chain employs TRBV19 and TRBJ2-1; 8 nucleotides agree with TRBD2. This CDR3 has 18 amino acids. With V trimmed by 7 bases and J by 2 bases, 16 bases remained unmatched. Germline V CDR1 and CDR2: LNHDA, SQIVND (reference sequence). The CDR3: CASTKRPDYSGTYNEQFF. CDR3 nucleotides: TGTGCCAGTACCAAAAGACCAGACTATAGCGGGACCTACAATGAGCAGTTCTTC.

As regards this clone: One end of the junction is discordant with germline, which a read error may explain. The J gene is TRBJ2-3, the V gene TRBV7-7, with TRBD2 identical over 11 bases. CDR1 and CDR2 (germline): SSHAT, FNYEAQ (reference sequence). The CDR3 length is 17 residues. The CDR3, as DNA: TGTGCTAGCAGCCAGTTAGCGGGAGGGATAAGCACAGATACGCAGTATTTT. Translation: CASSQLAGGISTDTQYF.

The J gene is TRBJ2-3, the V gene TRBV5-1, with 10 bases fitting TRBD2. The V gene end was trimmed by 4 bases and the J gene end by 3 bases; junction bases not matched to a gene: 11. This CDR3 has 17 amino acids. CDR1 is SGHRS and CDR2 is YFSETQ in the germline V gene. CDR3 bases: TGCGCCAGCAGCGCCGGAGGGTCTAGCGGGGGAACAGATACGCAGTATTTT. Amino acids: CASSAGGSSGGTDTQYF.

V gene TRBV7-9 combines with J gene TRBJ2-7; 7 positions match TRBD1. The J segment lost 1 base and the V segment lost 5 bases, leaving 8 bases of the junction unmatched. The CDR3 has 15 amino acids. Per the germline V gene, CDR1 is SEHNR and CDR2 is FQNEAQ (reference sequence). CDR3 sequence: CASSHSGTESYEQYF. The CDR3, as DNA: TGTGCCAGCAGCCACTCCGGGACAGAGTCCTACGAGCAGTACTTC.